This T cell receptor beta chain is from a study of T cells in Graves' hyperthyroidism and ophthalmopathy. Broader study findings: In the analysis, a 13 V-J model separated ophthalmopathy from stable hyperthyroidism.

This CDR3 is built from 11 residues. CDR1 is LNHDA and CDR2 is SQIVND in the germline V gene (reference sequence). For this clonotype: As yet, its antigen is unknown. Since a much larger clone is just one base distant, this may be a read error.

Ophthalmopathy patients had moderate-to-severe active disease, CAS ≥3, NOSPECS ≥4, and disease duration under 3 months. PBMCs were sourced from roughly 10 ml fresh peripheral blood. RNA transcripts yielded amplified TCR beta CDR3 regions. Primed by the HTBI set, a first-round RT-PCR was run on the TCR CDR3. TCRdb reprocessed the multiplex PCR reads with MiXCR, giving one entry per CDR3 protein. The sample lists roughly 240,000 distinct CDR3 sequences; around 15% were seen once. This chain connects TRBV19 to TRBJ1-1; weak D call: TRBD1 (6 bases). The receptor comes from a young woman with Graves' ophthalmopathy. The sequenced material came from blood. CDR3 nucleotide sequence: TGTGCCAGCAAGGACCGGGACACGGCTTCCTTT. It translates to CASKDRDTASF.